This TCR beta chain appears in the sequencing data of a study of control samples from healthy donors and cancer patients. Germline CDR1 and CDR2: LNHDA and SQIVND (reference sequence). The CDR3 spans 16 residues. With V trimmed by 4 bases and J by 2 bases, 5 bases remained unmatched. Profiling relied on immunoSEQ multiplex PCR, and the TCRdb table lists in-frame clones only, not all of them. The sample has under 90,000 clones; around 92% are singletons. Material: blood. The sequence came from a woman aged 60-75 years in good health. The chain links TRBV19 to TRBJ2-7; 13 bases are a match to TRBD2. The CDR3 DNA sequence: TGTGCCAGTAGTAGAGGACTAGCGGGAGACACCTACGAGCAGTACTTC. Its translation: CASSRGLAGDTYEQYF. The full variable domain, its missing parts supplied by reference TRBV19 and TRBJ2-7, is DGGITQSPKYLFRKEGQNVTLSCEQNLNHDAMYWYRQDPGQGLRLIYYSQIVNDFQKGDIAEGYSVSREKKESFPLTVTSAQKNPTAFYLCASSRGLAGDTYEQYFGPGTRLTVT.